A single sample is the source of the 5 T cell receptor beta chains below, sequenced in a study of technical replicates of blood from several donors. Clones were sequenced by immunoSEQ multiplex PCR, and TCRdb holds only the in-frame ones, with some missing. In the table there are tens of thousands of clones, approximately 94% of which are singletons. Material for sequencing was T cells isolated from PBMCs. These receptors were obtained from a human donor in good health.

This sequence joins TRBV28 and TRBJ2-2, with a weak D call TRBD1 (5 bases). Germline V gene lookup returns CDR1 MDHEN and CDR2 SYDVKM. The CDR3 is 13 amino acids. V gave up 6 bases and J gave up 7 bases, with 12 bases separating them. CDR3 coding DNA: TGTGCCAGCAGCGTAGGGCAGGGCGGGGAGCTGTTTTTT. It encodes CASSVGQGGELFF. Full variable domain (outside the CDR3, taken from reference TRBV28 and TRBJ2-2): DVKVTQSSRYLVKRTGEKVFLECVQDMDHENMFWYRQDPGLGLRLIYFSYDVKMKEKGDIPEGYSVSREKKERFSLILESASTNQTSMYLCASSVGQGGELFFGEGSRLTVL.

This CDR3 is CASSFKQAGVYEKLFF. CDR3 coding DNA: TGTGCCAGCAGCTTTAAACAGGCGGGGGTGTATGAAAAACTGTTTTTT. The chain recombines TRBV11-2 with TRBJ1-4, with a tentative D call TRBD1 (5 bases). Trimming stripped 3 bases from V and 6 bases from J, with 17 bases between. CDR3 size: 16 residues. The germline V gene encodes CDR1 SGHAT and CDR2 FQNNGV.

This clone showed up just once. V and J are TRBV5-1 and TRBJ1-2; a weak D match, TRBD1 (5 bases). CDR3 length: 13 amino acids. CDR1 and CDR2 (germline): SGHRS, YFSETQ. Trimming cost V 0 bases and J 7 bases, with 10 bases left between them. The chain's CDR3 is CASSLEQGSGYTF. The CDR3 DNA reads TGCGCCAGCAGCTTGGAGCAGGGAAGTGGCTACACCTTC.

This chain joins TRBV5-1 and TRBJ2-2; TRBD1 matches at 8 bases. Looked up from germline, CDR1 is SGHRS and CDR2 is YFSETQ. This CDR3 has 15 amino acids. Trimming at V came to 3 bases and at J to 3 bases, leaving 4 bases not matched to a gene. The CDR3 DNA reads TGCGCCAGCAGCTCGGGACAGGAGTACACCGGGGAGCTGTTTTTT. Translating it yields CASSSGQEYTGELFF.

The V and J genes are TRBV28 and TRBJ2-3, with 13 bases that match TRBD2. The V gene end was trimmed by 4 bases and the J gene end by 7 bases; junction bases not matched to a gene: 5. CDR1 and CDR2 (germline): MDHEN, SYDVKM. CDR3 size: 15 residues. The CDR3 is CASSSWTSGRYTQYF. In DNA form, the CDR3 reads TGTGCCAGCAGTTCCTGGACTAGCGGGAGATATACGCAGTATTTT. The complete variable domain, with remaining parts taken from reference TRBV28 and TRBJ2-3, reads DVKVTQSSRYLVKRTGEKVFLECVQDMDHENMFWYRQDPGLGLRLIYFSYDVKMKEKGDIPEGYSVSREKKERFSLILESASTNQTSMYLCASSSWTSGRYTQYFGPGTRLTVL.